Following are 6 T cell receptor beta chains from one sample sequenced in a study of regulatory T cells in long-lasting Graves disease. As for time point: persistent/refractory GD, antithyroid drugs over 5 years with positive TRAb. Preparation of the TCR library used RNA extracted from PBMCs. Library construction for TCR beta used iRepertoire HTBI primers and Arm-PCR of CDR3 regions. TCRdb re-analysed the multiplex PCR reads in MiXCR, keeping a single row per CDR3 protein. The sample consists of roughly 400,000 distinct CDR3 sequences, around 21% of them appearing once. The sample in question was peripheral blood mononuclear cells (PBMCs), obtained when the disease was refractory, from a patient treated with antithyroid drugs. These TCRs come from a female donor with Graves disease.

A few counts support this clonotype. A much larger clone lies one base from this, so it may be a read error. The chain recombines TRBV6-1 with TRBJ2-5; maybe TRBD2 (6 bases). The CDR3 is 14 amino acids. Deletions cut 6 bases from V and 7 bases from J, with 18 bases between. The germline CDR1 and CDR2 sequences are MNHNS and SASEGT. CDR3 loop: CASSSPGGMGTQYF. The CDR3 DNA is TGTGCCAGCAGCTCCCCCGGGGGTATGGGGACCCAGTACTTC.

This clonotype was seen a few times. This chain joins TRBV20-1 and TRBJ1-2; D remains unclear. V gave up 2 bases and J gave up 7 bases, with 11 bases separating them. This CDR3 has 12 amino acids. The germline V gene has CDR1 DFQATT and CDR2 SNEGSKA (reference sequence). The CDR3 reads CSARQGGGGYTF. Written as DNA, the CDR3 is TGCAGTGCTAGACAAGGCGGTGGTGGCTACACCTTC.

This clonotype was recorded at least ten times. J is TRBJ1-6 and V is TRBV27; 8 positions match TRBD1. Germline V gives CDR1 MNHEY, CDR2 SMNVEV (reference sequence). Trimming removed 5 bases from V and 10 bases from J; junction bases left unmatched: 7. The CDR3 has 14 residues. The CDR3 loop reads CASSPDRVESPLHF. DNA for the CDR3: TGTGCCAGCAGTCCGGACAGGGTGGAATCACCCCTCCACTTT.

This clonotype came up a few times. The chain employs TRBV20-1 and TRBJ1-6; TRBD1 agrees at 9 bases. The J segment lost 8 bases and the V segment lost 6 bases, leaving 11 bases of the junction unmatched. The CDR3 runs to 15 residues. Germline CDR1 is DFQATT and CDR2 is SNEGSKA (reference sequence). In DNA, the CDR3 is TGCAGTGCCTCGACCGGGACAGGGACCTATTCACCCCTCCACTTT. Translating gives CSASTGTGTYSPLHF.

The chain combines TRBV25-1 with TRBJ2-2; D may be TRBD1 (6 bases). V lost 2 bases, J lost 3 bases, and 7 bases lay in between. The CDR3 is 14 residues long. CDR1 MGHDK and CDR2 SYGVNS come from the germline V gene. CDR3 bases: TGTGCCAGCAGTGAACAGGGGTACACCGGGGAGCTGTTTTTT. It is translated as CASSEQGYTGELFF.

The J gene is TRBJ1-3, the V gene TRBV11-2; D gene unclear. The CDR3 has 17 amino acids. Trimming left V 1 base short and J 0 bases short, with 13 bases between. Germline V gene data show CDR1 as SGHAT and CDR2 as FQNNGV. The DNA of the CDR3 is TGTGCCAGCAGCTTAGCCCGGGAGGCTCGCTCTGGAAACACCATATATTTT. It translates to CASSLAREARSGNTIYF.